One sample yielded the 3 T cell receptor beta chains listed below, sequenced in a study of blood T cell repertoires in COVID-19 (TCRdb year 2020). Library creation used the immunoSEQ multiplex PCR assay. In its TCRdb copy, this immuneACCESS table keeps in-frame sequences only and misses some clones. Where compared with another copy, unresolved V genes explain less than half of these, and the others have no known cause. The table for this sample lists about 220,000 clones; roughly four fifths of them were counted only once. Under 3.5% of the sample comes from the top ten. Sequencing was performed on PBMCs or T cells enriched from blood (not recorded which). These receptors originate from an older woman who had recovered from COVID-19.

The V and J genes are TRBV27 and TRBJ2-5; possibly TRBD2 for D (5 bases). V was pared by 3 bases and J by 5 bases, with 13 bases between. The CDR3 has 14 amino acids. Germline CDR1 reads MNHEY; CDR2 reads SMNVEV (reference sequence). CDR3 in amino acids: CASSFNGLRETQYF. CDR3 nucleotide sequence: TGTGCCAGCAGTTTCAACGGACTGAGGGAGACCCAGTACTTC.

V is TRBV19 and J is TRBJ2-7, with 8 bases that match TRBD2. The CDR3 is made up of 14 amino acids. Germline lookup yields CDR1 LNHDA and CDR2 SQIVND (reference sequence). The V gene end was trimmed by 1 base and the J gene end by 5 bases; junction bases not matched to a gene: 4. CDR3 residues: CASSIGPTSDEQYF. CDR3 in DNA: TGTGCCAGTAGTATAGGACCGACTAGCGACGAGCAGTACTTC. Variable domain in full (rest from reference TRBV19 and TRBJ2-7): DGGITQSPKYLFRKEGQNVTLSCEQNLNHDAMYWYRQDPGQGLRLIYYSQIVNDFQKGDIAEGYSVSREKKESFPLTVTSAQKNPTAFYLCASSIGPTSDEQYFGPGTRLTVT.

V gene TRBV6-1 combines with J gene TRBJ1-2; the D gene is possibly TRBD1 (6 bases). Looked up from germline, CDR1 is MNHNS and CDR2 is SASEGT. V lost 0 bases and J 5 bases, leaving 10 bases between the germline ends. This CDR3 has 14 amino acids. In DNA, the CDR3 is TGTGCCAGCAGTGAAGCGCCCACAGGGTATGGCTACACCTTC. This gives the protein CASSEAPTGYGYTF.